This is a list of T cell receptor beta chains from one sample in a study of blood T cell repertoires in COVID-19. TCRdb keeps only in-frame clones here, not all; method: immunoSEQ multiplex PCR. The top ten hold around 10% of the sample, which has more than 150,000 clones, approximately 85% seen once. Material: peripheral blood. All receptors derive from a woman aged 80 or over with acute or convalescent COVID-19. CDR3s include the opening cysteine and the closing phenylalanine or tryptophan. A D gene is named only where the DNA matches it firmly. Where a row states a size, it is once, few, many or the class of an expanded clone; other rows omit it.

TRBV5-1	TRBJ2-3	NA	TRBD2	CASSLAPSGGTDTQYF	TGCGCCAGCAGCTTGGCCCCTAGCGGGGGCACAGATACGCAGTATTTT
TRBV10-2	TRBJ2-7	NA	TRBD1	CASTGGTGDSYEQYF	TGCGCCAGCACCGGAGGGACAGGGGATTCCTACGAGCAGTACTTC
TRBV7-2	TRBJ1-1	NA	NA	CASSSQGWDTEAFF	TGTGCCAGCAGCTCACAGGGTTGGGACACTGAAGCTTTCTTT
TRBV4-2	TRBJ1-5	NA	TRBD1	CASSPRTGRDQPQHF	TGTGCCAGCAGCCCCCGGACAGGGAGGGATCAGCCCCAGCATTTT
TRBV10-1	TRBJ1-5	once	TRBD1	CASSLPRDRLHQPQHF	TGCGCCAGCAGTTTACCCCGGGACAGATTACATCAGCCCCAGCATTTT
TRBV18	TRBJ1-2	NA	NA	CASSSGRAGIDGYTF	TGTGCCAGCTCGTCCGGCCGGGCGGGGATTGATGGCTACACCTTC
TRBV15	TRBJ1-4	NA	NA	CATSRGLPEKLFF	TGTGCCACCAGCCGGGGACTTCCTGAAAAACTGTTTTTT
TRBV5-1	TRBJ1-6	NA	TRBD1	CASSGTGESPLHF	TGCGCCAGCTCCGGGACAGGGGAATCACCCCTCCACTTT
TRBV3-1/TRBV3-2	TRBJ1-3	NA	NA	CASSTGPGNTIYF	TGTGCCAGTTCGACAGGCCCTGGAAACACCATATATTTT
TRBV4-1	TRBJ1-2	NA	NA	CASSQDNTPNYGYTF	TGCGCCAGCAGCCAAGATAACACCCCTAACTATGGCTACACCTTC
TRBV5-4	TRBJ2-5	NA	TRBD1	CASSPGQLQETQYF	TGTGCCAGCAGCCCGGGACAGTTACAAGAGACCCAGTACTTC
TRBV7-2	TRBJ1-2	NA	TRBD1	CASSPTTGTATGGYTF	TGTGCCAGCAGCCCGACTACCGGGACAGCGACGGGTGGCTACACCTTC
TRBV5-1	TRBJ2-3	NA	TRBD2	CASSPSGSPDTQYF	TGCGCCAGCAGTCCTAGCGGGAGTCCCGATACGCAGTATTTT
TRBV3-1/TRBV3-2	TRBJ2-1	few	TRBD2	CASSRRRTSGYNEQFF	TGTGCCAGCAGCCGACGACGGACTAGCGGTTACAATGAGCAGTTCTTC
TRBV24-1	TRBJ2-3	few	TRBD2	CATSDRTSGGAEDTQYF	TGTGCCACCAGTGACCGAACTAGCGGGGGGGCAGAAGATACGCAGTATTTT
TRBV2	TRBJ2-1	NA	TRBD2	CASSSPGGLVSYNEQFF	TGTGCCAGCAGTTCCCCCGGGGGACTAGTGTCCTACAATGAGCAGTTCTTC
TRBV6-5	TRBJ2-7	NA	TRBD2	CASSYQLAGIGYEQYF	TGTGCCAGCAGTTACCAACTAGCGGGAATCGGCTACGAGCAGTACTTC
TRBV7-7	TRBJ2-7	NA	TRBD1	CASSPGTGLPYEQYF	TGTGCCAGCAGTCCCGGGACAGGACTTCCCTACGAGCAGTACTTC
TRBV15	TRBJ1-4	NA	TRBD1	CATSPTGVGEKLFF	TGTGCCACCAGCCCGACAGGGGTGGGTGAAAAACTGTTTTTT
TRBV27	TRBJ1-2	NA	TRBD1	CASSPGQGARGYTF	TGTGCCAGCAGTCCCGGACAGGGGGCGCGCGGCTACACCTTC
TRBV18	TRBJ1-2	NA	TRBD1	CASSPVMTGFYGYTF	TGTGCCAGCTCACCCGTTATGACAGGGTTTTATGGCTACACCTTC
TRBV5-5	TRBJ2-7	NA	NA	CASSLVPGEQYF	TGTGCCAGCAGCTTGGTGCCGGGGGAGCAGTACTTC
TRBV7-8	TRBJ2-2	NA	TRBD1	CASSVRDSYTGELFF	TGTGCCAGCAGCGTAAGGGACAGCTACACCGGGGAGCTGTTTTTT
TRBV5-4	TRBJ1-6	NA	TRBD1	CASSLASGQGGSPLHF	TGTGCCAGCAGCTTGGCCTCGGGACAGGGAGGGTCACCCCTCCACTTT
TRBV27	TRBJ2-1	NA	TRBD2	CASSFRGLAGVYEQFF	TGTGCCAGCAGCTTTAGGGGACTAGCGGGAGTGTATGAGCAGTTCTTC
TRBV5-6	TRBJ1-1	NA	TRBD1	CASSWGQVMNTEAFF	TGTGCCAGCAGCTGGGGACAGGTAATGAACACTGAAGCTTTCTTT
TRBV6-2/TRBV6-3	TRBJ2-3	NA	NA	CASTPHIPTDTQYF	TGTGCCAGCACCCCACATATACCTACAGATACGCAGTATTTT
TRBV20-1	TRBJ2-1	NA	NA	CSASVYNEQFF	TGCAGTGCTAGCGTCTACAATGAGCAGTTCTTC
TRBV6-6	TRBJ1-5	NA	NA	CASSYVRGNQPQHF	TGTGCCAGCAGTTACGTCAGGGGCAATCAGCCCCAGCATTTT
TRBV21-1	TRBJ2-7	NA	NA	CASSTGLASSYEQYF	TGTGCCAGCAGCACAGGACTAGCGTCTTCCTACGAGCAGTACTTC
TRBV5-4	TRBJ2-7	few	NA	CASSLGTSAAYEQYF	TGTGCCAGCAGCTTGGGGACAAGCGCTGCCTACGAGCAGTACTTC
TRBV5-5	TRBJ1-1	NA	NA	CASSLAGDTEAFF	TGTGCCAGCAGCTTGGCCGGGGACACTGAAGCTTTCTTT
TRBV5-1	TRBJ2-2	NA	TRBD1	CASSLPQGAIGGELFF	TGCGCCAGCAGCTTACCCCAGGGGGCTATTGGCGGGGAGCTGTTTTTT
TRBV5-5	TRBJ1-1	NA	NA	CASSLPRGSTEAFF	TGTGCCAGCAGCTTGCCCAGGGGCTCCACTGAAGCTTTCTTT
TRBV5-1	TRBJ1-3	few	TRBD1	CASSLSPGQGHDTIYF	TGCGCCAGCAGCTTGTCCCCGGGACAGGGGCATGACACCATATATTTT
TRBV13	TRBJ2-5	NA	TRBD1	CASHRGAGTRETQYF	TGTGCCAGCCACAGGGGGGCCGGGACAAGGGAGACCCAGTACTTC
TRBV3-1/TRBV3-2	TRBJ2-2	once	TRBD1	CASSQDTRLQGRELFF	TGTGCCAGCAGCCAAGATACGAGATTACAGGGGAGGGAGCTGTTTTTT
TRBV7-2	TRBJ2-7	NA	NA	CASSLAKAAYEQYF	TGTGCCAGCAGCTTAGCAAAGGCGGCTTACGAGCAGTACTTC
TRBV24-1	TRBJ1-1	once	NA	CATRTRGGNTEAFF	TGTGCCACCAGGACCCGGGGGGGAAACACTGAAGCTTTCTTT
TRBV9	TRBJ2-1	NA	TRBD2	CASSVTSGNEQFF	TGTGCCAGCAGCGTTACTAGCGGTAATGAGCAGTTCTTC
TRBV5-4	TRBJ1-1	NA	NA	CASSLSREAEAFF	TGTGCCAGCAGCTTGAGTAGGGAGGCTGAAGCTTTCTTT
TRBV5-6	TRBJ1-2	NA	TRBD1	CASSHPGTVANYGYTF	TGTGCCAGCAGCCACCCCGGGACAGTTGCGAACTATGGCTACACCTTC
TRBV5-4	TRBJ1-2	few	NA	CASNLDSFYGYTF	TGTGCCAGCAACCTGGACAGTTTCTATGGCTACACCTTC
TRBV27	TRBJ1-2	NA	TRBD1	CASSFRQGHGYTF	TGTGCCAGCAGTTTTAGACAGGGCCATGGCTACACCTTC
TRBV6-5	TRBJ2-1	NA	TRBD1	CASSSGTGPYNEQFF	TGTGCCAGCAGTTCAGGGACAGGGCCCTACAATGAGCAGTTCTTC
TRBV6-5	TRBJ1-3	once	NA	CASSYSGGSSNTIYF	TGTGCCAGCAGTTACTCCGGGGGATCATCAAACACCATATATTTT
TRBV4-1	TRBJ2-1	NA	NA	CASSQDSPPGSYNEQFF	TGCGCCAGCAGCCAAGATTCCCCGCCGGGATCCTACAATGAGCAGTTCTTC
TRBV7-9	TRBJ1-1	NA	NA	CASSLAGVTEAFF	TGTGCCAGCAGCTTAGCAGGGGTCACTGAAGCTTTCTTT
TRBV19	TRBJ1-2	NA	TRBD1	CASGQRDRANGYTF	TGTGCCAGTGGTCAGAGGGACAGGGCGAATGGCTACACCTTC
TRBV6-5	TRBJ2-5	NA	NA	CASRSTGRETQYF	TGTGCCAGCAGATCTACAGGGCGCGAGACCCAGTACTTC
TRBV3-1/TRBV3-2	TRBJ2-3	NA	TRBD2	CASSRRTSGRDTQYF	TGTGCCAGCAGCCGAAGGACTAGCGGGAGGGATACGCAGTATTTT
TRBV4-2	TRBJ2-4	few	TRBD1	CASSPETGAIAKNIQYF	TGTGCCAGCAGCCCGGAGACAGGGGCTATAGCCAAAAACATTCAGTACTTC
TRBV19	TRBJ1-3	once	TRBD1	CASRTGQGTGNTIYF	TGTGCCAGTAGAACTGGACAGGGGACTGGAAACACCATATATTTT
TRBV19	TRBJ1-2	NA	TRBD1	CASSPRQGGGYTF	TGTGCCAGTAGTCCCCGGCAGGGGGGAGGCTACACCTTC
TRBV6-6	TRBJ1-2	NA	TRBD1	CASSPPGDRGIGYTF	TGTGCCAGCAGTCCCCCCGGGGACAGGGGGATTGGCTACACCTTC
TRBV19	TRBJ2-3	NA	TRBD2	CASSNTGTISTDTQYF	TGTGCCAGTAGTAACACGGGGACTATAAGCACAGATACGCAGTATTTT
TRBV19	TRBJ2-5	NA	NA	CASSIAGLAETQYF	TGTGCCAGTAGTATTGCGGGGTTGGCGGAGACCCAGTACTTC
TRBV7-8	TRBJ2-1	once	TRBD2	CASSLLGLAGGYEQFF	TGTGCCAGCAGCTTATTAGGCCTAGCGGGAGGCTATGAGCAGTTCTTC
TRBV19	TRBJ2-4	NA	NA	CASQIGGPKNIQYF	TGTGCCAGTCAAATCGGGGGGCCCAAAAACATTCAGTACTTC